These 5 T cell receptor beta chains were sequenced from one sample in a study of beta chain features in type 1 diabetes. cDNA synthesis used the whole RNA isolate, giving expressed TCRB sequences. Generated by immunoSEQ multiplex PCR, the TCRdb table keeps only in-frame clones and is missing some. The data hold around 250,000 clones, with 25% to 30% observed a single time. The sample comprised central memory CD4+ T cells from blood. The origin of the receptors is a man aged 25 to 40 in good health.

V usage is TRBV2 and J usage is TRBJ1-1, with 9 bases fitting TRBD1. CDR1 SNHLY and CDR2 FYNNEI come from the germline V gene. The trim removed 8 bases at V and 4 bases at J, leaving 5 bases unmatched. This CDR3 has 13 residues. CDR3 amino acids: CASGQGMGTEAFF. The CDR3 nucleotides are TGTGCCAGCGGACAGGGGATGGGCACTGAAGCTTTCTTT. Supplemented by reference TRBV2 and TRBJ1-1, the full variable domain reads EPEVTQTPSHQVTQMGQEVILRCVPISNHLYFYWYRQILGQKVEFLVSFYNNEISEKSEIFDDQFSVERPDGSNFTLKIRSTKLEDSAMYFCASGQGMGTEAFFGQGTRLTVV.

The rearrangement links TRBV29-1 to TRBJ2-5, with a tentative D call TRBD2 (5 bases). The better agreement between TRBJ2-7 and the DNA end casts doubt on the J call. The CDR3 has 13 residues. Germline values: CDR1 SQVTM, CDR2 ANQGSEA. CDR3: CSVAERAGYEQYF. CDR3 bases: TGCAGCGTTGCGGAGAGGGCCGGGTACGAGCAGTACTTC.

This clone was detected a few times. In DNA form, the CDR3 reads TGTGCCAGCCGGGTCCCAACTAATGAAAAACTGTTTTTT. It translates to CASRVPTNEKLFF. This chain uses TRBV19 with TRBJ1-4; D unclear. The V end was cut by 9 bases, the J end by 0 bases, with 8 bases between. Germline CDR1 and CDR2: LNHDA and SQIVND (reference sequence). The CDR3 is 13 residues long.

V and J are TRBV7-2 and TRBJ2-3, with D perhaps TRBD2 (6 bases). V was trimmed by 1 base and J by 1 base, leaving 12 bases between them. Germline CDR1 SGHTA, CDR2 FQGNSA. The CDR3 has 16 amino acids. As DNA, the CDR3 is TGTGCCAGCAGCTTAGGAGGAGGGGCGGGCACAGATACGCAGTATTTT. Translation gives CASSLGGGAGTDTQYF.

This clone was counted a few times. The V and J genes are TRBV18 and TRBJ1-1; 8 nucleotides line up with TRBD1. The V segment lost 6 bases and the J segment 4 bases; nucleotides outside the gene matches: 4. This CDR3 is 13 amino acids long. Germline lookup yields CDR1 KGHSH and CDR2 LQKENI. The CDR3 region has the DNA TGTGCCAGCTCTTCTGACAGGGGCACTGAAGCTTTCTTT. This encodes CASSSDRGTEAFF.